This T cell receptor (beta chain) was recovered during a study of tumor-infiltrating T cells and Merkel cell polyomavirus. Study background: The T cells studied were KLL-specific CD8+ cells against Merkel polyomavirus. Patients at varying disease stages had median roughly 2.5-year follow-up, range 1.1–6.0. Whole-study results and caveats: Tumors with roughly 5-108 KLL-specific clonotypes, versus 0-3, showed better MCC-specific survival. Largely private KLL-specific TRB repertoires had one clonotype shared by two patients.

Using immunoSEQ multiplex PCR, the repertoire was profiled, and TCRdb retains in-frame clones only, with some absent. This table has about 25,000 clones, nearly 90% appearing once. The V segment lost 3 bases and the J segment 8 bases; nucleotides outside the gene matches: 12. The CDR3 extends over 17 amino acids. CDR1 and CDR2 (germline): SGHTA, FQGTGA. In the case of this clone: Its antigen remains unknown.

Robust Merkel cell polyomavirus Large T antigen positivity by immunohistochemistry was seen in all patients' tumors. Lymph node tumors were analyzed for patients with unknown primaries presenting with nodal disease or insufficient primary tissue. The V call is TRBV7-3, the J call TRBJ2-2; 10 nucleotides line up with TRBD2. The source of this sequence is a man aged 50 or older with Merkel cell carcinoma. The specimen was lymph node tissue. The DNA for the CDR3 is TGTGCCAGCAGCTTCCACACCCCTAGCGGGAGTCCAGGGGAGCTGTTTTTT. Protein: CASSFHTPSGSPGELFF. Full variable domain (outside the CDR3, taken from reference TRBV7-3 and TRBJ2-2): GAGVSQTPSNKVTEKGKYVELRCDPISGHTALYWYRQSLGQGPEFLIYFQGTGAADDSGLPNDRFFAVRPEGSVSTLKIQRTERGDSAVYLCASSFHTPSGSPGELFFGEGSRLTVL.